The 30 T cell receptor beta chains presented below share a single source sample, sequenced in a study of shared clonotypes between healthy human individuals (dated by TCRdb to between 2020 and 2021). Libraries were built with the immunoSEQ multiplex PCR assay. TCRdb re-hosts the immuneACCESS table, in-frame sequences only. Its copies lack some clones; in the studies checked, an unresolved V gene accounts for under half of them, and the cause for the rest is not known. This sample gives 2,500,000 or so clones in total; about 90% of them show up just once. More than 0.35% of the sample is in the top ten clones. The sample was naive CD4+ T cells from PBMCs. The cell subset or site label corresponds to: CD45RA+ positively selected. The receptors originated from a man aged 18 to 30 in good health. Some clones in this sample may be carry-over from other donors' samples.

The rearrangement uses TRBV18 and TRBJ2-7, with unresolved D. Trimming took 2 bases from V and 2 from J, leaving 16 bases between them. Germline CDR1 and CDR2: KGHSH and LQKENI. The CDR3 has 16 amino acids. The CDR3: CASSPSRDPIAYEQYF. CDR3 coding DNA: TGTGCCAGCTCACCATCCAGAGACCCTATCGCCTACGAGCAGTACTTC. Full variable domain (rest looked up from reference TRBV18 and TRBJ2-7): NAGVMQNPRHLVRRRGQEARLRCSPMKGHSHVYWYRQLPEEGLKFMVYLQKENIIDESGMPKERFSAEFPKEGPSILRIQQVVRGDSAAYFCASSPSRDPIAYEQYFGPGTRLTVT.

This clone came up once. The rearrangement uses TRBV7-7 and TRBJ2-5; D not certain. This CDR3 is built from 13 residues. Germline values: CDR1 SSHAT, CDR2 FNYEAQ (reference sequence). V was trimmed by 3 bases and J by 5 bases, leaving 10 bases between them. CDR3 DNA: TGTGCCAGCAGCTTGGGTACGAGCGAGACCCAGTACTTC. Protein product: CASSLGTSETQYF.

Regarding this clone: Other DNA sequences in this sample translate to the same CDR3. The chain combines TRBV19 with TRBJ2-1, with a weak D call TRBD2 (5 bases). From germline, CDR1 is LNHDA and CDR2 SQIVND (reference sequence). V was trimmed by 5 bases and J by 3 bases, leaving 5 bases between them. CDR3 length: 12 amino acids. This CDR3 is CASSRGYNEQFF. As DNA, the CDR3 is TGTGCCAGTAGTCGGGGCTACAATGAGCAGTTCTTC.

In its sample, this clone was seen once. The gene calls are TRBV4-1 and TRBJ1-5; D might be TRBD1 (6 bases). This CDR3 has 15 residues. Germline V lookup: CDR1 MGHRA, CDR2 YSYEKL. V was trimmed by 1 base and J by 6 bases, leaving 13 bases between them. CDR3 loop: CASSQGPGGGQPQHF. For the CDR3, the DNA is TGCGCCAGCAGCCAAGGGCCCGGGGGCGGTCAGCCCCAGCATTTT.

The table lists this clone with a count of one. DNA for the CDR3: TGTGCCAGCAGCCGACTGGGACAGGGGAGCGCCTACGAGCAGTACTTC. This codes for CASSRLGQGSAYEQYF. The chain couples TRBV13 to TRBJ2-7; 10 bases fit TRBD1. CDR3 length: 16 residues. Germline assignment: CDR1 PRHDT and CDR2 FYEKMQ (reference sequence). V was pared by 5 bases and J by 2 bases, with 9 bases of the junction left unmatched.

The genes are TRBV6-6 and TRBJ1-2; D is unresolved. The CDR3 length is 12 residues. Germline V gene sequence: CDR1 MNHNY, CDR2 SVGAGI (reference sequence). Trimming removed 8 bases from V and 4 bases from J, with 11 bases in between. The CDR3: CASQDGLYGYTF. The CDR3 nucleotides are TGTGCCAGCCAGGACGGACTCTATGGCTACACCTTC.

V usage is TRBV4-1 and J usage is TRBJ2-1; 8 bases agree with TRBD1. Germline values: CDR1 MGHRA, CDR2 YSYEKL. V shed 2 bases, J shed 3 bases, and the junction held 6 bases outside the gene matches. The CDR3 has 16 amino acids. CDR3 sequence reads: CASSQSWDRSYNEQFF. The CDR3 DNA reads as TGCGCCAGCAGCCAATCTTGGGACAGGAGCTACAATGAGCAGTTCTTC.

This chain links TRBV11-3 with TRBJ2-7; 7 bases are a match to TRBD2. The CDR3 is made up of 13 amino acids. Germline V gene sequence: CDR1 SGHNT, CDR2 YENEEA. Trimming at V came to 1 base and at J to 6 bases, leaving 3 bases not matched to a gene. The CDR3 reads CASSLAAGSEQYF. The CDR3, as DNA: TGTGCCAGCAGCTTAGCAGCGGGGTCCGAGCAGTACTTC.

Remarks on this clone: Additional DNA sequences in this sample encode the identical CDR3. The genes are TRBV19 and TRBJ2-2; TRBD1 might be the D (6 bases). Looked up from germline, CDR1 is LNHDA and CDR2 is SQIVND (reference sequence). There are 15 residues in the CDR3. The V end was cut by 6 bases, the J end by 2 bases, with 13 bases between. DNA of the CDR3: TGTGCCAGTAGGACCGGGACAACCAACACCGGGGAGCTGTTTTTT. Amino acid sequence: CASRTGTTNTGELFF. The variable domain in full, with the rest retrieved from reference TRBV19 and TRBJ2-2, is DGGITQSPKYLFRKEGQNVTLSCEQNLNHDAMYWYRQDPGQGLRLIYYSQIVNDFQKGDIAEGYSVSREKKESFPLTVTSAQKNPTAFYLCASRTGTTNTGELFFGEGSRLTVL.

The chain uses TRBV6-4 and TRBJ2-3, with D perhaps TRBD1 (6 bases). The CDR3 has 14 residues. V dropped 6 bases and J dropped 0 bases, with 10 bases sitting between them. Germline V lookup: CDR1 MRHNA, CDR2 SNTAGT. The CDR3 DNA sequence: TGTGCCAGCAGACAGGGACCTAGCACAGATACGCAGTATTTT. This encodes CASRQGPSTDTQYF.

This clone was observed a single time. The genes are TRBV7-9 and TRBJ2-1; maybe TRBD2 (6 bases). CDR3 length: 18 amino acids. Trimming cost V 3 bases and J 5 bases, with 23 bases left between them. The germline V gene has CDR1 SEHNR and CDR2 FQNEAQ (reference sequence). CDR3 in DNA: TGTGCCAGCAGCTTCCCGATGAAAGGACGGGAGAAGAACAATGAGCAGTTCTTC. Its translation: CASSFPMKGREKNNEQFF.

Here the CDR3 reads CASGRRVWEKLFF. The CDR3 DNA reads TGTGCCAGCGGGCGACGGGTATGGGAAAAACTGTTTTTT. This chain joins TRBV28 and TRBJ1-4; D is undetermined. V shed 8 bases and J shed 8 bases, with 15 bases lying between them. Germline V gene sequence: CDR1 MDHEN, CDR2 SYDVKM. This CDR3 contains 13 residues.

J is TRBJ2-3 and V is TRBV18; TRBD1 might be the D (6 bases). Trimming pared 4 bases from V and 6 bases from J, leaving 17 bases between. The germline gives CDR1 KGHSH, CDR2 LQKENI. The CDR3 totals 15 residues. CDR3 loop: CASSRGTIQGDTQYF. DNA for the CDR3: TGTGCCAGCTCACGGGGAACTATACAGGGCGATACGCAGTATTTT.

The chain links TRBV28 to TRBJ2-7; 9 bases are a match to TRBD1. Looked up from germline, CDR1 is MDHEN and CDR2 is SYDVKM. V shed 4 bases, J shed 6 bases, and the junction held 7 bases outside the gene matches. This CDR3 has 14 amino acids. The CDR3 DNA sequence: TGTGCCAGCAGTTCTCCGGGACAGGGTCCCGAGCAGTACTTC. Translated, it gives CASSSPGQGPEQYF. Based on the CDR3 plus reference TRBV28 and TRBJ2-7, the full variable domain is DVKVTQSSRYLVKRTGEKVFLECVQDMDHENMFWYRQDPGLGLRLIYFSYDVKMKEKGDIPEGYSVSREKKERFSLILESASTNQTSMYLCASSSPGQGPEQYFGPGTRLTVT.

For this clone: Other DNA sequences within the sample encode an identical CDR3. This chain joins TRBV5-1 and TRBJ2-2, with D perhaps given as TRBD1 or TRBD2 (6 bases each). This CDR3 comprises 15 residues. Germline V gene data show CDR1 as SGHRS and CDR2 as YFSETQ. The V and J ends lost 0 bases and 4 bases respectively, with 10 bases between them. CDR3 residues: CASSLAGAGTGELFF. CDR3 nucleotide sequence: TGCGCCAGCAGCTTGGCGGGGGCGGGCACCGGGGAGCTGTTTTTT.

Comment on this clone: Other DNA variants within this sample encode the same CDR3. The rearrangement joins TRBV9 to TRBJ2-1; the match to TRBD1 covers 7 bases. CDR1 and CDR2 (germline): SGDLS, YYNGEE. The CDR3 extends over 13 amino acids. With V trimmed by 0 bases and J by 8 bases, 2 bases remained unmatched. CDR3: CASSVVQGDEQFF. In DNA, the CDR3 is TGTGCCAGCAGCGTAGTCCAGGGGGATGAGCAGTTCTTC.

The chain links TRBV28 to TRBJ1-2, with D tentatively TRBD1 (5 bases). CDR3 length: 13 amino acids. The V end lost 7 bases, the J end lost 4 bases, and 13 bases lay between the germline ends. Germline V CDR1 and CDR2: MDHEN, SYDVKM. The CDR3 coding sequence is TGTGCCAGCACCGTCGGGACTGGCTATGGCTACACCTTC. Its protein product is CASTVGTGYGYTF.

The V and J genes are TRBV28 and TRBJ2-7, with D possibly called TRBD1 or TRBD2 (5 bases each). The V gene's germline CDR1 is MDHEN and CDR2 SYDVKM. The CDR3 spans 15 residues. V lost 6 bases to trimming and J lost 3 bases, with 18 bases between them. CDR3 loop: CASSQTGRENYEQYF. The DNA for the CDR3 is TGTGCCAGCAGCCAAACAGGAAGGGAGAACTACGAGCAGTACTTC.

The chain is built from TRBV6-6 and TRBJ2-2; 7 nucleotides align to TRBD2. The CDR3 covers 14 residues. V was pared by 6 bases and J by 3 bases, with 4 bases of the junction left unmatched. Germline CDR1 reads MNHNY; CDR2 reads SVGAGI (reference sequence). CDR3 protein: CASRFTSDTGELFF. The CDR3 DNA follows: TGTGCCAGCAGATTCACTAGCGACACCGGGGAGCTGTTTTTT.

This rearrangement joins TRBV27 to TRBJ2-3; perhaps TRBD1 as D (5 bases). The CDR3 runs to 15 residues. The V end lost 4 bases, the J end lost 1 base, and 12 bases lay between the germline ends. The germline V gene has CDR1 MNHEY and CDR2 SMNVEV (reference sequence). CDR3: CASSSRVSGTDTQYF. The DNA of the CDR3 is TGTGCCAGCAGTTCCAGGGTTTCGGGCACAGATACGCAGTATTTT.

The chain carries TRBV2 and TRBJ1-4; D uncertain. This CDR3 has 13 residues. V was pared by 10 bases and J by 0 bases, with 9 bases between. Germline loops: CDR1 SNHLY, CDR2 FYNNEI. For the CDR3, the DNA is TGTGCCACCCGCGGCGCAACTAATGAAAAACTGTTTTTT. It codes for CATRGATNEKLFF.

The chain carries TRBV25-1 and TRBJ2-2; 15 nucleotides line up with TRBD2. V was pared by 6 bases and J by 7 bases, with 9 bases of the junction left unmatched. This CDR3 region has 17 residues. The germline CDR1 and CDR2 sequences are MGHDK and SYGVNS. The CDR3 sequence is CASSGLAGGYSIGELFF. In DNA form, the CDR3 reads TGTGCCAGCAGCGGACTAGCGGGAGGGTATTCAATCGGGGAGCTGTTTTTT.

This rearrangement joins TRBV5-1 to TRBJ2-7; 8 bases fit TRBD2. The V segment lost 4 bases and the J segment 4 bases; nucleotides outside the gene matches: 4. In germline, CDR1 is SGHRS, CDR2 YFSETQ. This CDR3 contains 13 residues. In DNA form, the CDR3 reads TGCGCCAGCAGCCCCAGCGGGAGATACGAGCAGTACTTC. Translating it yields CASSPSGRYEQYF.

The V and J genes are TRBV19 and TRBJ2-2, with unresolved D. Trimming took off 4 bases at V and 6 bases at J, with 9 bases between the two ends. CDR1 and CDR2 (germline): LNHDA, SQIVND (reference sequence). The CDR3 loop spans 13 amino acids. The chain's CDR3 is CASSTAHPGELFF. In DNA form, the CDR3 reads TGTGCCAGTAGTACAGCCCACCCCGGGGAGCTGTTTTTT.

To note about this clone: The sample carries other DNA sequences with the same CDR3. J is TRBJ1-1 and V is TRBV5-1; perhaps TRBD1 as D (5 bases). Trimming took off 5 bases at V and 1 base at J, with 9 bases between the two ends. This CDR3 is 13 amino acids long. Germline V gives CDR1 SGHRS, CDR2 YFSETQ. CDR3 nucleotides: TGCGCCAGCAGTGAAACAGGGAACACTGAAGCTTTCTTT. Protein product: CASSETGNTEAFF.

The chain employs TRBV7-2 and TRBJ2-1; D is unclear. Looked up from germline, CDR1 is SGHTA and CDR2 is FQGNSA. The V end lost 5 bases, the J end lost 0 bases, and 8 bases lay between the germline ends. The CDR3 totals 14 residues. The CDR3 is CASSASSSYNEQFF. Written as DNA, the CDR3 is TGTGCCAGCAGCGCGAGCAGCTCCTACAATGAGCAGTTCTTC.

The rearrangement uses TRBV2 and TRBJ2-7; D possibly uses TRBD1 or TRBD2 (5 bases each). This CDR3 is 12 amino acids long. Germline V lookup: CDR1 SNHLY, CDR2 FYNNEI. V was trimmed by 6 bases and J by 7 bases, leaving 13 bases between them. The CDR3 DNA follows: TGTGCCAGCAGGGCCCCAGGGAGTGAGCAGTACTTC. It is translated as CASRAPGSEQYF.

This clone appeared once. The J gene is TRBJ2-2, the V gene TRBV7-2; TRBD2 aligns across 11 bases. The length of the CDR3 is 17 residues. With 1 base clipped from V and 5 bases from J, the junction kept 6 bases outside the gene matches. The V gene's germline CDR1 is SGHTA and CDR2 FQGNSA. CDR3 sequence: CASSLDSGRAVTGELFF. The CDR3 bases are TGTGCCAGCAGCTTAGATAGCGGGAGGGCCGTTACCGGGGAGCTGTTTTTT.

The chain has TRBV29-1 and TRBJ2-1; possibly TRBD2 for D (6 bases). Trimming took 8 bases from V and 9 from J, leaving 32 bases between them. Per germline, CDR1 SQVTM and CDR2 ANQGSEA. This CDR3 has 17 amino acids. Here the CDR3 reads CSSAGFGRRGAEGEQFF. As DNA, the CDR3 is TGCAGCTCCGCGGGGTTCGGCCGTCGAGGGGCCGAGGGTGAGCAGTTCTTC.

The chain has TRBV7-9 and TRBJ1-1, with a tentative D call TRBD1 (5 bases). CDR3 size: 15 residues. Germline loops: CDR1 SEHNR, CDR2 FQNEAQ (reference sequence). Trimming shortened V by 5 bases and J by 1 base, and 14 bases separated the two germline ends. This CDR3 is CASSHRLHRNTEAFF. CDR3 DNA sequence: TGTGCCAGCAGCCACAGGCTTCACAGGAACACTGAAGCTTTCTTT.